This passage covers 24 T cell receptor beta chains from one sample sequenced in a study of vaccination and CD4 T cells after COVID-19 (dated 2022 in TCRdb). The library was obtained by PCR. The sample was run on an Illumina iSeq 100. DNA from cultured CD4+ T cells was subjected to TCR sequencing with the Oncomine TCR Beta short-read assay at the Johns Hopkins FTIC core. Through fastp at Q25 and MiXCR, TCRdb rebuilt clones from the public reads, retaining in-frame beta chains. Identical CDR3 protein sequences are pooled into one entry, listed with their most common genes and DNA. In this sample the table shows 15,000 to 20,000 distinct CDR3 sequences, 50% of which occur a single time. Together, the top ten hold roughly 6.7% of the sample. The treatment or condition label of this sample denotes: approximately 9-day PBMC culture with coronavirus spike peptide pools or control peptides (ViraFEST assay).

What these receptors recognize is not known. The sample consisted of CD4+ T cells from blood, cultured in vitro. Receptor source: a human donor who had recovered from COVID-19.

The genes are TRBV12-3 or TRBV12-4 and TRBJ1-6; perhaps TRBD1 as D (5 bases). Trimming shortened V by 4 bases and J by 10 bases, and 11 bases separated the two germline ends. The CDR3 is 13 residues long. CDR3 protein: CASSWSGESPLHF. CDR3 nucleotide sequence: TGTGCCAGCAGTTGGTCGGGGGAATCACCCCTCCACTTT.

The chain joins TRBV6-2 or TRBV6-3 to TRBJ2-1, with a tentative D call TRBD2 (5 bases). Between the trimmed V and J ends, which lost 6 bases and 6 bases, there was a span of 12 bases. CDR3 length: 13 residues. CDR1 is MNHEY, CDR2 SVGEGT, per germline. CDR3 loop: CASRSTTSNEQFF. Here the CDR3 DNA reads TGTGCCAGCAGGTCCACTACTAGCAATGAGCAGTTCTTC.

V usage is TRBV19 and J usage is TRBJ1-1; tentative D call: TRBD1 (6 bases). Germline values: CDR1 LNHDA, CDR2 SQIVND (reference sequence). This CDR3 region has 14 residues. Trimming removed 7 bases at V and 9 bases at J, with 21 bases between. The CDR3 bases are TGTGCCAGTACAGTCGCGAGGGGGGGACGAAAAGCTTTCTTT. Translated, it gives CASTVARGGRKAFF.

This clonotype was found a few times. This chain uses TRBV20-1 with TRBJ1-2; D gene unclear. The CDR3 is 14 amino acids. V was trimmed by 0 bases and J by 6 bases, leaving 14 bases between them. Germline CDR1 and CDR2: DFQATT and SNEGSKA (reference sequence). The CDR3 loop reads CSARDSTGLDGYTF. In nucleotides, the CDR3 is TGCAGTGCTAGAGACTCCACCGGGTTGGATGGCTACACCTTC.

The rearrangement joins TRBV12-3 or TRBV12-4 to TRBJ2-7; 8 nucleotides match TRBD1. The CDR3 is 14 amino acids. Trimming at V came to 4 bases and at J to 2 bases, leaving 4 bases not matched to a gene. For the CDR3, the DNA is TGTGCCAGCAGTTATACAGGGGGAGCCTACGAGCAGTACTTC. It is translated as CASSYTGGAYEQYF.

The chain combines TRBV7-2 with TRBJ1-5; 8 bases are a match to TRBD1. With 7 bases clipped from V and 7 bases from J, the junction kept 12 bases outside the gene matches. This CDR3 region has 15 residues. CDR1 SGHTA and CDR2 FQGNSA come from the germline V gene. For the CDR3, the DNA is TGTGCCAGCACCCCGGGACAGGCTGGAGGGCAGCCCCAGCATTTT. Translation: CASTPGQAGGQPQHF. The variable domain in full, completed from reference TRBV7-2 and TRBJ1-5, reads GAGVSQSPSNKVTEKGKDVELRCDPISGHTALYWYRQSLGQGLEFLIYFQGNSAPDKSGLPSDRFSAERTGGSVSTLTIQRTQQEDSAVYLCASTPGQAGGQPQHFGDGTRLSIL.

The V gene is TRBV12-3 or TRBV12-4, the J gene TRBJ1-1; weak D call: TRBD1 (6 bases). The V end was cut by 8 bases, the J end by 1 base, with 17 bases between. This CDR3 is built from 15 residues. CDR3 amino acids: CASGLRRGANTEAFF. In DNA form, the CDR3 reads TGTGCCAGCGGACTCAGAAGGGGGGCGAACACTGAAGCTTTCTTT.

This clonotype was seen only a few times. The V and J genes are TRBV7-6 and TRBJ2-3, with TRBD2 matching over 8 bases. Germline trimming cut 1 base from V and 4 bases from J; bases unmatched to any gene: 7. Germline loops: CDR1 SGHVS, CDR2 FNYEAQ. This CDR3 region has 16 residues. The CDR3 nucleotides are TGTGCCAGCAGCTTAGGACAGCGGGAGTTGGCAGATACGCAGTATTTT. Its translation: CASSLGQRELADTQYF.

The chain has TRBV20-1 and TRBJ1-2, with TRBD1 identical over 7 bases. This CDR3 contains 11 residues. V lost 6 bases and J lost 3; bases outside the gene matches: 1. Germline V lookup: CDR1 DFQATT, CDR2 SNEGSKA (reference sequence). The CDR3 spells CSAGTDYGYTF. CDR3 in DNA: TGCAGTGCCGGGACAGACTATGGCTACACCTTC.

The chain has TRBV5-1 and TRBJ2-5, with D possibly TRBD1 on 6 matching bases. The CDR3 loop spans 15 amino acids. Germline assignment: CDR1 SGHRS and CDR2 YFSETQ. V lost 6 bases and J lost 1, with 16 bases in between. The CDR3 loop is CASKPPGQFQETQYF. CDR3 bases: TGCGCCAGCAAACCCCCCGGACAGTTCCAAGAGACCCAGTACTTC.

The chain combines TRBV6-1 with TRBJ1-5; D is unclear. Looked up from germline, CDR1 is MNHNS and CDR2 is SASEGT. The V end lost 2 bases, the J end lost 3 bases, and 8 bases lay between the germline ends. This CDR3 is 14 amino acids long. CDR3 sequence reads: CASSEQQLNQPQHF. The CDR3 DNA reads TGTGCCAGCAGTGAACAACAACTCAATCAGCCCCAGCATTTT.

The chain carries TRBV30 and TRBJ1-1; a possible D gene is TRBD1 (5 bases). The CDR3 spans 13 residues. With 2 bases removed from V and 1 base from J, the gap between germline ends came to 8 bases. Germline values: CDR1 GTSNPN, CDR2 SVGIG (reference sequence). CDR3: CAWSRGGNTEAFF. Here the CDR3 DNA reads TGTGCCTGGAGTAGGGGCGGGAACACTGAAGCTTTCTTT.

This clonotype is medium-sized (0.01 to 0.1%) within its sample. This CDR3 reads CASSYRYNRDEPQHF. CDR3 DNA: TGTGCCAGCAGTTATAGGTATAACCGGGATGAGCCCCAGCATTTT. The chain employs TRBV6-2 or TRBV6-3 and TRBJ1-5; unclear D gene. V was clipped by 3 bases and J by 8 bases, with 17 bases between them. The CDR3 sequence is 15 residues long. Germline V lookup: CDR1 MNHEY, CDR2 SVGEGT.

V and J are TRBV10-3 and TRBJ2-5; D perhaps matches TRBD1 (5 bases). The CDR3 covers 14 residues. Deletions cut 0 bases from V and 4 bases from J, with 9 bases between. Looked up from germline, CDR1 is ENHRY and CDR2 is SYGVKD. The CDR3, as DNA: TGTGCCATCAGTGAGTCGAGACAGCCAGAGACCCAGTACTTC. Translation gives CAISESRQPETQYF.

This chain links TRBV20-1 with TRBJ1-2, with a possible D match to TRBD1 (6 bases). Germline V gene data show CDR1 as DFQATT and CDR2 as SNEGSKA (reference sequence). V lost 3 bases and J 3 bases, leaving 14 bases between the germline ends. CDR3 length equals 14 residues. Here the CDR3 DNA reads TGCAGTGCTAGTACCGGGACAACAGACTATGGCTACACCTTC. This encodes CSASTGTTDYGYTF.

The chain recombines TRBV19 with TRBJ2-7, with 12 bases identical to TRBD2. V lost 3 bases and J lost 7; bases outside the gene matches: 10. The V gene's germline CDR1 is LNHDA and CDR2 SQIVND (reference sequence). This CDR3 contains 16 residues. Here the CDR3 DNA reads TGTGCCAGTAGTATCACAAGGACTAGCGGGACGGGTGAGCAGTACTTC. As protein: CASSITRTSGTGEQYF.

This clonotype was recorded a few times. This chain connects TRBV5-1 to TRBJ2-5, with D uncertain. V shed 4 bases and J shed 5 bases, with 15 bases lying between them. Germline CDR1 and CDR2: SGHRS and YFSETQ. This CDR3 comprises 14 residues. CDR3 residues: CASSKIVEGETQYF. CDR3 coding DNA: TGCGCCAGCAGCAAAATTGTGGAAGGGGAGACCCAGTACTTC.

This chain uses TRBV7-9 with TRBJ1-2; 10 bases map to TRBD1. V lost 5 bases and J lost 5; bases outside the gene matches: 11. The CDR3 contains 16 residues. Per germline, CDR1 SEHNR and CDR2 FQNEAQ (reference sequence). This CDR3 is CASSIGQGGSVYGYTF. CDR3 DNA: TGTGCCAGCAGCATCGGACAGGGGGGTTCGGTATATGGCTACACCTTC.

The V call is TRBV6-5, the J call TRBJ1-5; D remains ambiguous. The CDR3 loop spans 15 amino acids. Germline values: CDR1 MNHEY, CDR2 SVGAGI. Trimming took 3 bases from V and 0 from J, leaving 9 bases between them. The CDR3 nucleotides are TGTGCCAGCAGTTATGGTGTCCGTAGCAATCAGCCCCAGCATTTT. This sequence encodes CASSYGVRSNQPQHF.

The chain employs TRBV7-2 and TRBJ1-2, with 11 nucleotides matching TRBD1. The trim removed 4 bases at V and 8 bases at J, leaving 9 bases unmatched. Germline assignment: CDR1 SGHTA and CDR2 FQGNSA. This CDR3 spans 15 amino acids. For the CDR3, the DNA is TGTGCCAGCAGCTCCACGGGACAGGGGGAATCAGGCTACACCTTC. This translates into CASSSTGQGESGYTF.

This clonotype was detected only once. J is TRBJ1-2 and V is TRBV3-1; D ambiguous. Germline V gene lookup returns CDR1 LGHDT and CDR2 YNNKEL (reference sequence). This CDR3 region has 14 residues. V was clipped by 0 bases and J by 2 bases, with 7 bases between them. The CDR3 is CASSQEWENYGYTF. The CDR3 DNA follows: TGTGCCAGCAGCCAAGAATGGGAAAACTATGGCTACACCTTC.

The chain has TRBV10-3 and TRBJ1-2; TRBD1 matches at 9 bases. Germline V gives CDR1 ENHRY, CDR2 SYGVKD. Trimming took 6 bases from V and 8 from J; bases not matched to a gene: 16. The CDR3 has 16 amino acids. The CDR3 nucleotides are TGTGCCATCAGCCACTCACCGGGACAGGGACCTCCGGGCTACACCTTC. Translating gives CAISHSPGQGPPGYTF.

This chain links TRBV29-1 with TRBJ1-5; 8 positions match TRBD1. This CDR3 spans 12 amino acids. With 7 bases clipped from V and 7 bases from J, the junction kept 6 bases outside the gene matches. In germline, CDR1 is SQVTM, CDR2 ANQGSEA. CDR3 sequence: CSAGQGGQPQHF. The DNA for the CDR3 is TGCAGCGCTGGACAGGGAGGACAGCCCCAGCATTTT.

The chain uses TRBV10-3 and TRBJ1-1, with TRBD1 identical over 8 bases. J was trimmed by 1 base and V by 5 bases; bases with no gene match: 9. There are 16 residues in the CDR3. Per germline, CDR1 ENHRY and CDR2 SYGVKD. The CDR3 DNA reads TGTGCCATCAGTTGGGACAGGATCGGTTGGAACACTGAAGCTTTCTTT. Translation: CAISWDRIGWNTEAFF.